One sample yielded the 12 T cell receptor beta chains listed below, sequenced in a study of a mutant IDH1 vaccine in newly diagnosed glioma. Time point in this sample: week 11, during vaccination. A single vaccine dose contained 300 ug of mutant IDH1 20-mer peptide, and topical imiquimod was used with it. Generated by immunoSEQ multiplex PCR, the TCRdb table keeps only in-frame clones and is missing some. In the table there are just over 35,000 clones, approximately 80% of which are singletons. These receptors are not linked to any known antigen. The sample consisted of peripheral blood mononuclear cells (PBMCs), taken from a glioma patient whose treatment included an IDH1 peptide vaccine. The source is a woman under 40 with glioma. Some clones in this sample may be carry-over from other donors' samples.

The CDR3 region has the DNA TGTGCCAGTAGTATGGTGAACAGGGGCTACGAGCAGTACTTC. It encodes CASSMVNRGYEQYF. The chain uses TRBV19 and TRBJ2-7, with 7 bases lining up with TRBD1. Germline assignment: CDR1 LNHDA and CDR2 SQIVND (reference sequence). Trimming cost V 3 bases and J 3 bases; bases outside gene matches: 5. This CDR3 comprises 14 residues.

The chain is built from TRBV2 and TRBJ2-1; no reliable D call. V was clipped by 0 bases and J by 6 bases, with 9 bases between them. The CDR3 contains 14 residues. From germline, CDR1 is SNHLY and CDR2 FYNNEI. This chain's CDR3 is CASSEALQINEQFF. The DNA of the CDR3 is TGTGCCAGCAGTGAAGCGCTTCAGATCAATGAGCAGTTCTTC.

This chain uses TRBV7-9 with TRBJ2-1; TRBD2 is a possible D gene (5 bases). V dropped 1 base and J dropped 0 bases, with 10 bases sitting between them. Germline V gene sequence: CDR1 SEHNR, CDR2 FQNEAQ (reference sequence). The CDR3 totals 16 residues. The CDR3 here is CASSLGGPSSYNEQFF. CDR3 DNA sequence: TGTGCCAGCAGCTTAGGCGGGCCGAGCTCCTACAATGAGCAGTTCTTC.

In its sample, this clone was seen a few times. V gene TRBV7-9 combines with J gene TRBJ1-1; 7 bases agree with TRBD1. V shed 8 bases and J 0 bases; nucleotides not matched to a gene: 9. Germline values: CDR1 SEHNR, CDR2 FQNEAQ (reference sequence). There are 15 residues in the CDR3. The CDR3 DNA reads TGTGCCAGCGGTCAACAGGGGAGTGTGAACACTGAAGCTTTCTTT. This codes for CASGQQGSVNTEAFF. The whole variable domain, filled in from reference TRBV7-9 and TRBJ1-1, reads DTGVSQNPRHKITKRGQNVTFRCDPISEHNRLYWYRQTLGQGPEFLTYFQNEAQLEKSRLLSDRFSAERPKGSFSTLEIQRTEQGDSAMYLCASGQQGSVNTEAFFGQGTRLTVV.

The V call is TRBV2, the J call TRBJ2-2, with D perhaps TRBD2 (6 bases). Trimming cost V 4 bases and J 3 bases, with 12 bases left between them. Germline V gene lookup returns CDR1 SNHLY and CDR2 FYNNEI. CDR3 length: 15 residues. The DNA for the CDR3 is TGTGCCAGCAGTGGGCGGGGAGTCGACACCGGGGAGCTGTTTTTT. Protein product: CASSGRGVDTGELFF.

The chain links TRBV28 to TRBJ1-1; maybe TRBD1 (6 bases). This CDR3 has 16 amino acids. The germline V gene has CDR1 MDHEN and CDR2 SYDVKM. V gave up 1 base and J gave up 5 bases, with 17 bases separating them. The CDR3 DNA reads as TGTGCCAGCAGTTTATCATCCGGGGGCCGTAGTACTGAAGCTTTCTTT. Translated, it gives CASSLSSGGRSTEAFF.

The rearrangement joins TRBV5-6 to TRBJ1-3; maybe TRBD1 (6 bases). The CDR3 contains 16 residues. In germline, CDR1 is SGHDT, CDR2 YYEEEE. Trimming stripped 0 bases from V and 0 bases from J, with 10 bases between. This chain's CDR3 is CASSLVDRDSGNTIYF. In DNA, the CDR3 is TGTGCCAGCAGCTTGGTGGACAGAGACTCTGGAAACACCATATATTTT.

V gene TRBV28 combines with J gene TRBJ2-7, with D tentatively TRBD2 (6 bases). Germline V gene data show CDR1 as MDHEN and CDR2 as SYDVKM. The CDR3 contains 12 residues. The V end lost 6 bases, the J end lost 3 bases, and 9 bases lay between the germline ends. The CDR3 spells CASSLGGYEQYF. The CDR3 region has the DNA TGTGCCAGCAGCCTCGGGGGCTACGAGCAGTACTTC.

This rearrangement joins TRBV19 to TRBJ1-2, with D uncertain. This CDR3 is built from 14 residues. Trimming took off 6 bases at V and 6 bases at J, with 17 bases between the two ends. Germline V CDR1 and CDR2: LNHDA, SQIVND (reference sequence). The CDR3 bases are TGTGCCAGTAGCACTAGACCCGGGGTGGATGGCTACACCTTC. Translation: CASSTRPGVDGYTF.

The chain is built from TRBV29-1 and TRBJ2-7, with a tentative D call TRBD2 (5 bases). V shed 6 bases and J shed 1 base, with 22 bases lying between them. Germline loops: CDR1 SQVTM, CDR2 ANQGSEA. The CDR3 loop spans 16 amino acids. The CDR3 region is CSVKADSLSYSYEQYF. For the CDR3, the DNA is TGCAGCGTAAAAGCGGATTCCCTCTCCTATTCCTACGAGCAGTACTTC.

V gene TRBV30 combines with J gene TRBJ2-7; D is uncertain. Germline V gene sequence: CDR1 GTSNPN, CDR2 SVGIG (reference sequence). Trimming removed 1 base from V and 3 bases from J, with 16 bases in between. This CDR3 is built from 15 residues. CDR3 sequence: CAWSGSPLGRYEQYF. For the CDR3, the DNA is TGTGCCTGGAGTGGGTCCCCCCTTGGACGCTACGAGCAGTACTTC.

The rearrangement joins TRBV7-2 to TRBJ2-7; tentatively, D is TRBD2 (5 bases). Trimming left V 4 bases short and J 3 bases short, with 10 bases between. The CDR3 contains 13 residues. Germline V gene sequence: CDR1 SGHTA, CDR2 FQGNSA. The CDR3 nucleotides read TGTGCCAGCAGCTGGCGGGCGAGCTACGAGCAGTACTTC. Its translation is CASSWRASYEQYF.